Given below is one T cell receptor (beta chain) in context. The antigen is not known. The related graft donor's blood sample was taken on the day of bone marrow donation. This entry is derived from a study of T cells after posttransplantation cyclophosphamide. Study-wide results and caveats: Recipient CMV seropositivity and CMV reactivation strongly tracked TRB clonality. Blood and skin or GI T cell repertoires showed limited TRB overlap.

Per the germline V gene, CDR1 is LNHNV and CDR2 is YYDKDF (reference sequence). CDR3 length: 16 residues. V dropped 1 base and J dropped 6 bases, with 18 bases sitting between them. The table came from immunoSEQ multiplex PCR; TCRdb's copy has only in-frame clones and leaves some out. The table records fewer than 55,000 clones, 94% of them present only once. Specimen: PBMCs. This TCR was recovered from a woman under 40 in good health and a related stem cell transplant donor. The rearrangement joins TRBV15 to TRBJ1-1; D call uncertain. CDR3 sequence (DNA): TGTGCCACCAGCAGAGGAGATTCGGGAGCTCGATCTGAAGCTTTCTTT. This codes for CATSRGDSGARSEAFF.